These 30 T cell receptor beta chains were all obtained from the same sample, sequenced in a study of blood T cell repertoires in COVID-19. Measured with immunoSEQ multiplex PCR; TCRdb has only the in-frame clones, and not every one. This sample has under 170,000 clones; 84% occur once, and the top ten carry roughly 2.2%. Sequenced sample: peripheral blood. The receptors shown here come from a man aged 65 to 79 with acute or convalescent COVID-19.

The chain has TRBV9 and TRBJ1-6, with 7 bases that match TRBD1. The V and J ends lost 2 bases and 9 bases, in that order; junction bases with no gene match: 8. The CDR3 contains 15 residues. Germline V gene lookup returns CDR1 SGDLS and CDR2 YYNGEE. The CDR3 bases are TGTGCCAGCAGCGTGTTCGGGACAGAAGCTTCACCCCTCCACTTT. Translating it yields CASSVFGTEASPLHF.

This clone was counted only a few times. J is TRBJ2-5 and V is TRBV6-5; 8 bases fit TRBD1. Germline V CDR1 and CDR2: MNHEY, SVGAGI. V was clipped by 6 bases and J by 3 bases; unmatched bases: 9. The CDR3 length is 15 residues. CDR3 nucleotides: TGTGCCAGCAGGGGGGGACAGGCTTCAAAAGAGACCCAGTACTTC. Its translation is CASRGGQASKETQYF.

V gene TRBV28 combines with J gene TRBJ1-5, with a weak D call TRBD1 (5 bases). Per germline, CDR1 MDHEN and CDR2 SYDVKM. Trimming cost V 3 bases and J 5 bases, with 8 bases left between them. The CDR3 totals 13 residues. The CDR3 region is CASSLTVDQPQHF. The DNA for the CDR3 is TGTGCCAGCAGTTTGACAGTGGATCAGCCCCAGCATTTT.

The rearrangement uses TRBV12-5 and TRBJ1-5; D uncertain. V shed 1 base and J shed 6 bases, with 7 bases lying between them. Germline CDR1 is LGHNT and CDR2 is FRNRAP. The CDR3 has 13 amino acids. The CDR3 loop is CASGLESGQPQHF. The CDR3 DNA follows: TGTGCTAGTGGTTTGGAGTCAGGTCAGCCCCAGCATTTT.

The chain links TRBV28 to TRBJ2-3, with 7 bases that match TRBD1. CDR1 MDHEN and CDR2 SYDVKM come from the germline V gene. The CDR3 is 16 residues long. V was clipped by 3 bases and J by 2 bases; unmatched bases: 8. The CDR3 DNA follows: TGTGCCAGCAGTTTGATGAGACAGGGACACACAGATACGCAGTATTTT. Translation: CASSLMRQGHTDTQYF. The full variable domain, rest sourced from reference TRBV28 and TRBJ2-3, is DVKVTQSSRYLVKRTGEKVFLECVQDMDHENMFWYRQDPGLGLRLIYFSYDVKMKEKGDIPEGYSVSREKKERFSLILESASTNQTSMYLCASSLMRQGHTDTQYFGPGTRLTVL.

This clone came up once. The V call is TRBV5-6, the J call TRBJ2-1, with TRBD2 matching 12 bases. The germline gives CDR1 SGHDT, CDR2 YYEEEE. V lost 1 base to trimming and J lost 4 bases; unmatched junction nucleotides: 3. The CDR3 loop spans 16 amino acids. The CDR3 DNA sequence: TGTGCCAGCAGCTTGAGGCTAGCGGGAGGGTACAATGAGCAGTTCTTC. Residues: CASSLRLAGGYNEQFF.

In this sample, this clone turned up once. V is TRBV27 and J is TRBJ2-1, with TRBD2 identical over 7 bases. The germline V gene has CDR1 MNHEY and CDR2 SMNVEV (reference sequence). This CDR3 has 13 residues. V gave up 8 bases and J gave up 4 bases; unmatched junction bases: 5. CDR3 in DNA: TGTGCCAGCGCGGGGGTATCTTACAATGAGCAGTTCTTC. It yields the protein CASAGVSYNEQFF.

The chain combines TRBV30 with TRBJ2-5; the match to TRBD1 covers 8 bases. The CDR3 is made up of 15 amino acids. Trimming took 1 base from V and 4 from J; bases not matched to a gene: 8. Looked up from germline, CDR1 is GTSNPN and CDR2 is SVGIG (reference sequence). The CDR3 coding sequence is TGTGCCTGGAGTGACCGGACAGGGACGGGAGAGACCCAGTACTTC. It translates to CAWSDRTGTGETQYF.

The CDR3 sequence: CASRGARNTEAFF. For the CDR3, the DNA is TGTGCCAGCAGGGGGGCGCGGAACACTGAAGCTTTCTTT. This chain links TRBV27 with TRBJ1-1; a weak D match, TRBD1 (6 bases). The ends were cut back, 6 bases at V and 1 base at J, with 9 bases in the middle. Per germline, CDR1 MNHEY and CDR2 SMNVEV (reference sequence). CDR3 length equals 13 residues.

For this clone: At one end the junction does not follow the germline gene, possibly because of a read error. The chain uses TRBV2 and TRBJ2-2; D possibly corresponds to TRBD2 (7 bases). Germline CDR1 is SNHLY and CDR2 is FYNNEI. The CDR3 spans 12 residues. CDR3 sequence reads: CASSEIRGGLFF. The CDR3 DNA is TGTGCCAGCAGTGAAATTAGGGGGGGGCTGTTTTTT.

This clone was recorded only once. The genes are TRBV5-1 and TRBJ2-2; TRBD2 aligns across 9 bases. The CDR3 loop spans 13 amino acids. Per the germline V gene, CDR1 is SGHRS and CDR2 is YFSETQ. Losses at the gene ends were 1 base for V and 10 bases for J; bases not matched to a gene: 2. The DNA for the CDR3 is TGCGCCAGCAGCTTGATAGCGGGAGTGGAGCTGTTTTTT. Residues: CASSLIAGVELFF.

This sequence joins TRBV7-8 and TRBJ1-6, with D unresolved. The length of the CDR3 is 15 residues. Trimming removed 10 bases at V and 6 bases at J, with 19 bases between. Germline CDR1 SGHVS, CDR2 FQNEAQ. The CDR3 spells CATLPVGGVNSPLHF. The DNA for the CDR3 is TGTGCCACCCTCCCCGTAGGAGGAGTTAATTCACCCCTCCACTTT.

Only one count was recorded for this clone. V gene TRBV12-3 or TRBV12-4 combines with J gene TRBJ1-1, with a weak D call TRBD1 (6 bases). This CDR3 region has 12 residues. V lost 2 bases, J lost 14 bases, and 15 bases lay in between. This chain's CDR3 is CASSLSKGGRFF. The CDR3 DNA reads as TGTGCCAGCAGTTTATCTAAGGGGGGGCGGTTCTTT.

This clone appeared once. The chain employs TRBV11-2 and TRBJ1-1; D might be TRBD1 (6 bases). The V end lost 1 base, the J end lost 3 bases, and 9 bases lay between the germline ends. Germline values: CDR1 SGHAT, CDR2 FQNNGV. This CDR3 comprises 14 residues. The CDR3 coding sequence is TGTGCCAGCAGCTTAGGGGCAGGGGACACTGAAGCTTTCTTT. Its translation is CASSLGAGDTEAFF. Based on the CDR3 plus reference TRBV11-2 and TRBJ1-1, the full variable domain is EAGVAQSPRYKIIEKRQSVAFWCNPISGHATLYWYQQILGQGPKLLIQFQNNGVVDDSQLPKDRFSAERLKGVDSTLKIQPAKLEDSAVYLCASSLGAGDTEAFFGQGTRLTVV.

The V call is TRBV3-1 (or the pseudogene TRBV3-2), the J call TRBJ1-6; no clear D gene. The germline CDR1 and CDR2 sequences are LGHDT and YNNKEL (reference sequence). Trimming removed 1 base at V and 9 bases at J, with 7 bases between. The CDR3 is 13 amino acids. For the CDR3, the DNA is TGTGCCAGCAGCCAAGGCGAGAGTTCACCCCTCCACTTT. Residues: CASSQGESSPLHF.

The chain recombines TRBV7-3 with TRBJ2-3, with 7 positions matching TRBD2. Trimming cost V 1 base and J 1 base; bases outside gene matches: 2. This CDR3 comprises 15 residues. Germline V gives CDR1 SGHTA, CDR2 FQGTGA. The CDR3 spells CASSLNGGGTDTQYF. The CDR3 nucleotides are TGTGCCAGCAGCTTAAATGGGGGGGGCACAGATACGCAGTATTTT.

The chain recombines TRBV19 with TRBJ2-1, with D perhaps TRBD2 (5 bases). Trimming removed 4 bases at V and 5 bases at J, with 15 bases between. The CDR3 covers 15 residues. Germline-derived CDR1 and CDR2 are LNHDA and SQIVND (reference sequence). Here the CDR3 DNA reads TGTGCCAGTAGTACATTGAGCGGAGGCAACAATGAGCAGTTCTTC. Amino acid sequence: CASSTLSGGNNEQFF.

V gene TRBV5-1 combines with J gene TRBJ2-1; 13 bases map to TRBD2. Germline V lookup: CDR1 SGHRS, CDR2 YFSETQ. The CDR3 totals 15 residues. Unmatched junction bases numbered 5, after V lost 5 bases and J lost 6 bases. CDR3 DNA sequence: TGCGCCAGCAGTGGGGGACTAGCGGGAACCAATGAGCAGTTCTTC. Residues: CASSGGLAGTNEQFF.

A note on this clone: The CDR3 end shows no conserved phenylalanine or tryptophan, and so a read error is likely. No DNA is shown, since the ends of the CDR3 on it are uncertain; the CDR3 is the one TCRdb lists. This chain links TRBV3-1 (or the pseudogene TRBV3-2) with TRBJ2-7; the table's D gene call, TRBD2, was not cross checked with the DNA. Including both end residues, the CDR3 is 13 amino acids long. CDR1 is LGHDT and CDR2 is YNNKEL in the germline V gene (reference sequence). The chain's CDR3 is CASSQASGGLRVI.

In DNA form, the CDR3 reads TGTGCCATCAGTGAGTCAATCGACAGGGGGGTCTATAGCAATCAGCCCCAGCATTTT. This translates into CAISESIDRGVYSNQPQHF. This chain joins TRBV10-3 and TRBJ1-5; 9 nucleotides agree with TRBD1. V was pared by 0 bases and J by 0 bases, with 9 bases of the junction left unmatched. The CDR3 covers 19 residues. CDR1 is ENHRY, CDR2 SYGVKD, per germline.

In DNA form, the CDR3 reads TGTGCCAGTAGTTCCTTAGATACGCAGTATTTT. Amino acid sequence: CASSSLDTQYF. The chain combines TRBV19 with TRBJ2-3; D gene ambiguous. Trimming pared 5 bases from V and 5 bases from J, leaving 5 bases between. The CDR3 runs to 11 residues. Germline CDR1 reads LNHDA; CDR2 reads SQIVND (reference sequence).

The CDR3 region has the DNA TGTGCCAGCAGCTTAGTAGGGCAGGGGGCTGGAGAGCAGTTCTTC. This translates into CASSLVGQGAGEQFF. The chain has TRBV7-3 and TRBJ2-1; 8 bases are a match to TRBD1. Germline CDR1 is SGHTA and CDR2 is FQGTGA. The V and J ends lost 2 bases and 10 bases, in that order; junction bases with no gene match: 10. The CDR3 has 15 residues.

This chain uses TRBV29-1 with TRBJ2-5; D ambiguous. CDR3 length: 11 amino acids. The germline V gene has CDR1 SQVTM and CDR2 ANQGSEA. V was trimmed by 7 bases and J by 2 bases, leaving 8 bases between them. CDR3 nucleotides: TGCAGCGCCCGTACACAAGAGACCCAGTACTTC. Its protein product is CSARTQETQYF.

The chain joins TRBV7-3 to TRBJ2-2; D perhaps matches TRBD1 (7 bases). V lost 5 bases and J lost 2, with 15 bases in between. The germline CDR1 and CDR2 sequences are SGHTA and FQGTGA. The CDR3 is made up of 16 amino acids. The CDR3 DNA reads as TGTGCCAGCAGCCCGACAGGGACTGAAAACACCGGGGAGCTGTTTTTT. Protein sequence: CASSPTGTENTGELFF.

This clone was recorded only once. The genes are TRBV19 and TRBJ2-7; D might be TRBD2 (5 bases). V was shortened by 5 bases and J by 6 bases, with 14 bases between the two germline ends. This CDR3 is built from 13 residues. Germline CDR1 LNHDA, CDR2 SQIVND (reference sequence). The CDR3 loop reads CASSAWGEGEQYF. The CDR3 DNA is TGTGCCAGTAGTGCCTGGGGAGAGGGCGAGCAGTACTTC.

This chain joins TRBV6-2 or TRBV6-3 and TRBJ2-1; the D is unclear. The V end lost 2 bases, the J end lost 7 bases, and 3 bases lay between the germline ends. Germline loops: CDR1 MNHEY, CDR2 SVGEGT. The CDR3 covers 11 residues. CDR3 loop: CASSYPNEQFF. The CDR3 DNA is TGTGCCAGCAGTTACCCGAATGAGCAGTTCTTC.

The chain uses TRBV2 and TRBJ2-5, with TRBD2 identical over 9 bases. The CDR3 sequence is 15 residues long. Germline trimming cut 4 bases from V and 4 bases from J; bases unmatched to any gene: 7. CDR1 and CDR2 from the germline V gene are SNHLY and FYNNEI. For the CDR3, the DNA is TGTGCCAGCAGTGCCTTGCGGGGGGGGCCAGAGACCCAGTACTTC. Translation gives CASSALRGGPETQYF.

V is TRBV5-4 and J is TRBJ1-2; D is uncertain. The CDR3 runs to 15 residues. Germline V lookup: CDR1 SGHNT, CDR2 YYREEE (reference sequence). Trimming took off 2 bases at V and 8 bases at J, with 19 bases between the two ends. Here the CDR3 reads CASSFAISGYRGYTF. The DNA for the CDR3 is TGTGCCAGCAGCTTCGCGATCAGCGGGTACCGAGGCTACACCTTC. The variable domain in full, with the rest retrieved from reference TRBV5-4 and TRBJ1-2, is ETGVTQSPTHLIKTRGQQVTLRCSSQSGHNTVSWYQQALGQGPQFIFQYYREEENGRGNFPPRFSGLQFPNYSSELNVNALELDDSALYLCASSFAISGYRGYTFGSGTRLTVV.

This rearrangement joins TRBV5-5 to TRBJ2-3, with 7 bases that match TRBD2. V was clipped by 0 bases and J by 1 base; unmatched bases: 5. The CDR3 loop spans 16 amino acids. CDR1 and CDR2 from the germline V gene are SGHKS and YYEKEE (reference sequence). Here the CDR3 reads CASSLGASGGTDTQYF. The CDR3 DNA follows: TGTGCCAGCAGCTTGGGGGCTAGCGGAGGCACAGATACGCAGTATTTT.

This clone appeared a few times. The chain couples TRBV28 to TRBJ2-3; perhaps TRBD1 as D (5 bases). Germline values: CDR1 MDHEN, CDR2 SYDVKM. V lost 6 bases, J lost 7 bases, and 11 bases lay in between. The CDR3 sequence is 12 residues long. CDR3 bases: TGTGCCAGCAGACCGCAGGGTCATACGCAGTATTTT. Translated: CASRPQGHTQYF.